This T cell receptor beta chain was recovered during a study of blood T cell repertoires in COVID-19. Study details: T cells, B-cell-depleted T cells, or PBMCs provided the cDNA or gDNA that served as material.

Clones were sequenced by immunoSEQ multiplex PCR, and TCRdb holds only the in-frame ones, with some missing. The sample lists about 200,000 clones; 85% to 90% were seen once. The CDR3 has 15 residues. Trimming took 5 bases from V and 5 from J; bases not matched to a gene: 6. The V gene's germline CDR1 is MNHEY and CDR2 SMNVEV (reference sequence). The source of this sequence is a man between 18 and 35 years old with active or convalescent COVID-19. V and J are TRBV27 and TRBJ1-4; the match to TRBD1 covers 9 bases. The sequencing sample was made of peripheral blood. CDR3 DNA sequence: TGTGCCAGCAGTCTGACGACAGGGGGGAATGAAAAACTGTTTTTT. It is translated as CASSLTTGGNEKLFF.